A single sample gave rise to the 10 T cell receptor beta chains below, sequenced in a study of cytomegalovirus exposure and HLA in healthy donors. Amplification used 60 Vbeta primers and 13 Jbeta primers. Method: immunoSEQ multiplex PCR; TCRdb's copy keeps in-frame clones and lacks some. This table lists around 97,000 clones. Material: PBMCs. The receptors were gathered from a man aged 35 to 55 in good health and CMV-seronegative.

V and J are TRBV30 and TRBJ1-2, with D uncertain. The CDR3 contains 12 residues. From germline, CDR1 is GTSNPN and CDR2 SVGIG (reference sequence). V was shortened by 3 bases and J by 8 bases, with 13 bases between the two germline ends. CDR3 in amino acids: CAWSENRSGYTF. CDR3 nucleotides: TGTGCCTGGAGCGAAAACAGAAGCGGCTACACCTTC.

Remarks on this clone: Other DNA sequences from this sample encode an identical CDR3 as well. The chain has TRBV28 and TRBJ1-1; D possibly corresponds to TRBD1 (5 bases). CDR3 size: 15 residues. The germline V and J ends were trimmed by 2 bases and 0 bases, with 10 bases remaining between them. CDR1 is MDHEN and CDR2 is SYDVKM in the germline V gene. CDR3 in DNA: TGTGCCAGCAGTTTAGGGGGAGGAATGAACACTGAAGCTTTCTTT. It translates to CASSLGGGMNTEAFF. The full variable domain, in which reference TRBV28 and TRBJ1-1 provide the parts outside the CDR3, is DVKVTQSSRYLVKRTGEKVFLECVQDMDHENMFWYRQDPGLGLRLIYFSYDVKMKEKGDIPEGYSVSREKKERFSLILESASTNQTSMYLCASSLGGGMNTEAFFGQGTRLTVV.

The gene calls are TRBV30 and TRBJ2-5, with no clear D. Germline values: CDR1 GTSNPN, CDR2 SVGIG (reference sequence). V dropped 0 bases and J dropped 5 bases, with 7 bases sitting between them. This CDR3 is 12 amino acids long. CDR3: CAWSVFEETQYF. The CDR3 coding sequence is TGTGCCTGGAGTGTATTTGAGGAGACCCAGTACTTC.

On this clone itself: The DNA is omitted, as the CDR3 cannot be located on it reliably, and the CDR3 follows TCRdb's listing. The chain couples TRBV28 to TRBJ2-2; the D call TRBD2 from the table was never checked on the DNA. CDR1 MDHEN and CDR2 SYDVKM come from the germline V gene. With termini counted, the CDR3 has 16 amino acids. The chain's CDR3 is CASSSSGAGRTGELFF.

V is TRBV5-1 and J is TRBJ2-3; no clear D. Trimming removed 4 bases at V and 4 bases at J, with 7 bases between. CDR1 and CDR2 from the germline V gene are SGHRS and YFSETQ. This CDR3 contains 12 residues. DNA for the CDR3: TGCGCCAGCAGCGTCCAGTCAGATACGCAGTATTTT. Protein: CASSVQSDTQYF.

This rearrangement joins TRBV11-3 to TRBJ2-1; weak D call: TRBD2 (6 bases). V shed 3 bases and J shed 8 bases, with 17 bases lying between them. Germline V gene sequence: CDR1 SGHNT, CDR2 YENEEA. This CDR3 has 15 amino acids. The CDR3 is CASSLGSGPSDEQFF. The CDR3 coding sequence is TGTGCCAGCAGCTTGGGTAGCGGCCCTAGCGATGAGCAGTTCTTC.

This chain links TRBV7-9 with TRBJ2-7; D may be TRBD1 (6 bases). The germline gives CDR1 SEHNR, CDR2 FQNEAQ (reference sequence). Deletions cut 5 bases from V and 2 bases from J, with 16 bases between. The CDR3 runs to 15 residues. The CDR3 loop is CASSSNRVFPYEQYF. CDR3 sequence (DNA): TGTGCCAGCAGCAGTAACAGGGTTTTCCCCTACGAGCAGTACTTC.

CDR3 protein: CAWRYRGRTEAFF. For the CDR3, the DNA is TGTGCCTGGAGATACAGGGGGCGTACTGAAGCTTTCTTT. V usage is TRBV30 and J usage is TRBJ1-1, with TRBD1 matching 9 bases. Germline-derived CDR1 and CDR2 are GTSNPN and SVGIG (reference sequence). The CDR3 covers 13 residues. The V segment lost 3 bases and the J segment 5 bases; nucleotides outside the gene matches: 4. Full variable domain (remainder filled in from reference TRBV30 and TRBJ1-1): SQTIHQWPATLVQPVGSPLSLECTVEGTSNPNLYWYRQAAGRGLQLLFYSVGIGQISSEVPQNLSASRPQDRQFILSSKKLLLSDSGFYLCAWRYRGRTEAFFGQGTRLTVV.

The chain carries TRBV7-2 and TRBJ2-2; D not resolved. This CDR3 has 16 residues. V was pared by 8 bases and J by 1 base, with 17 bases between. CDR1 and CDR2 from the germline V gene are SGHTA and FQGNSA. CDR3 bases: TGTGCCAGCCGGGTCTCCCCTACCCTGAACACCGGGGAGCTGTTTTTT. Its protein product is CASRVSPTLNTGELFF.

CDR3 protein: CASSRGTGEFYYGYTF. The CDR3, as DNA: TGCGCCAGCAGCCGAGGAACAGGGGAGTTCTACTATGGCTACACCTTC. The chain joins TRBV4-3 to TRBJ1-2; TRBD1 aligns across 7 bases. Trimming took 4 bases from V and 3 from J; bases not matched to a gene: 11. This CDR3 is 16 amino acids long. CDR1 and CDR2 from the germline V gene are LGHNA and YSLEER.